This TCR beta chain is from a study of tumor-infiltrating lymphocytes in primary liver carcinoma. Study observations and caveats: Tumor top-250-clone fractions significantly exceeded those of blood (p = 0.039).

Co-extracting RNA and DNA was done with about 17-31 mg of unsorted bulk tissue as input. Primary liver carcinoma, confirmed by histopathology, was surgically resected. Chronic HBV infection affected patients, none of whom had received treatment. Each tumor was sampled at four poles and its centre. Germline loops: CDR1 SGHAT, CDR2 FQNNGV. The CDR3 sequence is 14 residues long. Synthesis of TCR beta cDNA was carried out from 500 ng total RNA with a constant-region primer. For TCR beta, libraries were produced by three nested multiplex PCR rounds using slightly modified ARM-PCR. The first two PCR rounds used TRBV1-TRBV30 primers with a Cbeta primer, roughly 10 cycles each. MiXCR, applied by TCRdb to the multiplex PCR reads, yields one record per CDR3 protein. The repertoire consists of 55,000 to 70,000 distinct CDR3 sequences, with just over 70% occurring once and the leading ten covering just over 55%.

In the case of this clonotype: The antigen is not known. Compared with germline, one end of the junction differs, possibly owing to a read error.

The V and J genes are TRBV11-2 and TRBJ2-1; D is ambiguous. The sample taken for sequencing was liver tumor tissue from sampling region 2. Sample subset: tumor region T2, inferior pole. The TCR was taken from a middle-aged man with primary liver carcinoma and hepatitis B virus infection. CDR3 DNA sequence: TGTGCCAGCGGCTTATACCGGCCAGTTGGTGAGCAGTTCTTT. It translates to CASGLYRPVGEQFF.